Below are 11 T cell receptor beta chains sequenced from a single sample in a study of CD4 T cells in relation to SARS-CoV-2 and coronaviruses. These TCRs' antigens remain unknown. TCRdb's table, derived via immunoSEQ multiplex PCR, lists solely in-frame clones and lacks some. This table has around 35,000 clones, less than 85% appearing once. The sample was naive CD4+ T cells from PBMCs, cultured in vitro. Subset in this sample: naive CD4+ T cells isolated by negative enrichment. Receptors were obtained from an adult with COVID-19.

The chain couples TRBV28 to TRBJ1-2; D is unclear. CDR1 is MDHEN and CDR2 is SYDVKM in the germline V gene. This CDR3 comprises 16 residues. V dropped 6 bases and J dropped 4 bases, with 21 bases sitting between them. The CDR3 is CASSSINLRLGYGYTF. In nucleotides, the CDR3 is TGTGCCAGCAGCTCTATTAATCTTCGGTTGGGCTATGGCTACACCTTC.

This chain joins TRBV3-1 (or the pseudogene TRBV3-2) and TRBJ2-1; 7 bases are a match to TRBD2. V lost 5 bases and J lost 3; bases outside the gene matches: 7. The CDR3 spans 15 residues. From germline, CDR1 is LGHDT and CDR2 YNNKEL (reference sequence). The CDR3 here is CASSRRGLHYNEQFF. CDR3 DNA: TGTGCCAGCAGCAGACGGGGACTACACTACAATGAGCAGTTCTTC.

J is TRBJ1-1 and V is TRBV2, with a weak D call TRBD1 (5 bases). The CDR3 runs to 14 residues. In germline, CDR1 is SNHLY, CDR2 FYNNEI. The V and J ends lost 7 bases and 0 bases respectively, with 12 bases between them. The CDR3 loop reads CASTSTDMNTEAFF. The CDR3 DNA reads as TGTGCCAGCACCTCGACAGACATGAACACTGAAGCTTTCTTT.

V and J are TRBV15 and TRBJ2-7, with D uncertain. The CDR3 has 12 residues. V dropped 0 bases and J dropped 6 bases, with 6 bases sitting between them. Germline V gene sequence: CDR1 LNHNV, CDR2 YYDKDF (reference sequence). DNA for the CDR3: TGTGCCACCAGCAGAGATTCAGTCGAGCAGTACTTC. It yields the protein CATSRDSVEQYF.

The chain recombines TRBV7-8 with TRBJ2-2; 10 nucleotides line up with TRBD2. Trimming cost V 5 bases and J 7 bases; bases outside gene matches: 4. The CDR3 is 14 residues long. Germline CDR1 SGHVS, CDR2 FQNEAQ. CDR3 sequence (DNA): TGTGCCAGCAGCCCCACTAGCGGGGACGGGGAGCTGTTTTTT. Residues: CASSPTSGDGELFF.

The V and J genes are TRBV14 and TRBJ1-3; D gene uncertain. The V gene's germline CDR1 is SGHDN and CDR2 FVKESK. The CDR3 is made up of 16 amino acids. Trimming pared 4 bases from V and 4 bases from J, leaving 17 bases between. CDR3 bases: TGTGCCAGCAGCCGCCACTCCCTGAAGGAGGGAAACACCATATATTTT. This translates into CASSRHSLKEGNTIYF.

The chain joins TRBV4-1 to TRBJ1-4; no reliable D call. Germline V gene data show CDR1 as MGHRA and CDR2 as YSYEKL. Trimming pared 1 base from V and 2 bases from J, leaving 11 bases between. This CDR3 contains 16 residues. CDR3 DNA sequence: TGCGCCAGCAGCCAAGCCCCGGTGGGCACTAATGAAAAACTGTTTTTT. Protein product: CASSQAPVGTNEKLFF.

The V gene is TRBV5-4, the J gene TRBJ2-2; D remains unclear. In germline, CDR1 is SGHNT, CDR2 YYREEE (reference sequence). This CDR3 is 15 amino acids long. Trimming left V 2 bases short and J 3 bases short, with 11 bases between. In nucleotides, the CDR3 is TGTGCCAGCAGCTTTCTGGGTGTTCACACCGGGGAGCTGTTTTTT. Its protein product is CASSFLGVHTGELFF.

The chain uses TRBV20-1 and TRBJ2-7, with D unclear. The ends were cut back, 6 bases at V and 9 bases at J, with 12 bases in the middle. The CDR3 spans 10 residues. Germline V gene data show CDR1 as DFQATT and CDR2 as SNEGSKA (reference sequence). This chain's CDR3 is CSARVRWQYF. CDR3 nucleotide sequence: TGCAGTGCAAGGGTACGGTGGCAGTACTTC.

The V call is TRBV30, the J call TRBJ1-1, with D uncertain. Germline loops: CDR1 GTSNPN, CDR2 SVGIG (reference sequence). The CDR3 has 14 amino acids. The ends were cut back, 2 bases at V and 6 bases at J, with 16 bases in the middle. This chain's CDR3 is CAWSKGGSLAEAFF. The CDR3 DNA reads TGTGCCTGGAGTAAGGGAGGTTCGTTGGCTGAAGCTTTCTTT.

V usage is TRBV19 and J usage is TRBJ1-2; 9 bases match TRBD1. This CDR3 is built from 14 residues. Germline lookup yields CDR1 LNHDA and CDR2 SQIVND (reference sequence). Trimming cost V 7 bases and J 4 bases; bases outside gene matches: 7. The chain's CDR3 is CASNLNRGPYGYTF. The CDR3 nucleotides read TGTGCCAGTAACCTAAACAGGGGGCCCTATGGCTACACCTTC.